The 14 T cell receptor beta chains in this list originate from one sample, sequenced in a study of T cells in Graves' hyperthyroidism and ophthalmopathy. From RNA transcripts, TCR beta CDR3 regions were amplified. When the TCR CDR3 underwent first-round RT-PCR, the HTBI primer set was used. TCRdb re-analysed the multiplex PCR reads in MiXCR, keeping a single row per CDR3 protein. The sample holds just over 550,000 distinct CDR3 sequences, approximately 44% seen once. Sequenced: peripheral blood or thyroid tissue (not recorded which). The receptors derive from a woman aged 18-35 years with Graves' hyperthyroidism.

The chain carries TRBV29-1 and TRBJ2-7, with D tentatively TRBD2 (5 bases). V was pared by 7 bases and J by 2 bases, with 12 bases between. Germline lookup yields CDR1 SQVTM and CDR2 ANQGSEA. CDR3 length equals 12 residues. The CDR3 reads CSGGPRAYEQYF. CDR3 nucleotides: TGCAGCGGAGGGCCACGGGCCTACGAGCAGTACTTC.

This clonotype occurred a few times. The chain uses TRBV6-2 or TRBV6-3 and TRBJ2-7, with D possibly being TRBD2 (5 bases). Germline CDR1 is MNHEY and CDR2 is SVGEGT. V was cut by 2 bases and J by 3 bases, with 5 bases left in between. The CDR3 contains 12 residues. The CDR3 DNA sequence: TGTGCCAGCAGTTACCGGGGCTACGAGCAGTACTTC. Protein: CASSYRGYEQYF.

V is TRBV7-9 and J is TRBJ1-5; TRBD1 matches 7 bases. V was pared by 4 bases and J by 4 bases, with 10 bases of the junction left unmatched. The CDR3 is 16 amino acids. From germline, CDR1 is SEHNR and CDR2 FQNEAQ (reference sequence). CDR3 bases: TGTGCCAGCAGCTCAGCTACAGGGGCAATTAATCAGCCCCAGCATTTT. Translating gives CASSSATGAINQPQHF.

This chain links TRBV7-4 with TRBJ2-5; tentatively, D is TRBD1 or TRBD2 (6 bases each). The CDR3 sequence is 15 residues long. From germline, CDR1 is SGHVT and CDR2 SQSDAQ. V lost 2 bases and J 1 base, leaving 11 bases between the germline ends. The CDR3 sequence: CASSLPGAAQETQYF. The CDR3 DNA reads as TGTGCCAGCAGCTTACCGGGGGCGGCCCAAGAGACCCAGTACTTC.

The table lists this clonotype with a few counts. The rearrangement links TRBV7-9 to TRBJ2-7; perhaps D is TRBD1 or TRBD2 (5 bases each). With 5 bases removed from V and 0 bases from J, the gap between germline ends came to 17 bases. Germline V gives CDR1 SEHNR, CDR2 FQNEAQ (reference sequence). There are 16 residues in the CDR3. CDR3 bases: TGTGCCAGCAGCCCCGGGCTGGGACGGAACTCCTACGAGCAGTACTTC. Protein sequence: CASSPGLGRNSYEQYF.

The genes are TRBV2 and TRBJ2-5, with 7 positions matching TRBD2. J gave up 5 bases and V 5 bases, and 20 bases lay outside the gene matches. The CDR3 length is 18 residues. Looked up from germline, CDR1 is SNHLY and CDR2 is FYNNEI. In DNA form, the CDR3 reads TGTGCCAGCAGTCGAAGAGGGCTAGCGGCCTTCTCAAGCGAGACCCAGTACTTC. Protein sequence: CASSRRGLAAFSSETQYF.

This clonotype occurred a few times. This sequence joins TRBV7-2 and TRBJ2-7; D uncertain. Between the trimmed V and J ends, which lost 5 bases and 0 bases, there was a span of 17 bases. Germline V gives CDR1 SGHTA, CDR2 FQGNSA. This CDR3 comprises 16 residues. This chain's CDR3 is CASSQDRAGTSYEQYF. The CDR3 region has the DNA TGTGCCAGCAGCCAAGATCGTGCCGGTACCTCCTACGAGCAGTACTTC.

This chain uses TRBV7-2 with TRBJ1-3; the match to TRBD1 covers 9 bases. Germline values: CDR1 SGHTA, CDR2 FQGNSA. The CDR3 covers 18 residues. V lost 4 bases, J lost 0 bases, and 10 bases stayed unmatched. The CDR3 here is CASSSRTGARSSGNTIYF. The DNA for the CDR3 is TGTGCCAGCAGCTCCCGGACAGGGGCCCGATCCTCTGGAAACACCATATATTTT.

The J gene is TRBJ1-2, the V gene TRBV29-1; 11 nucleotides line up with TRBD1. Germline loops: CDR1 SQVTM, CDR2 ANQGSEA. The CDR3 totals 14 residues. V lost 6 bases to trimming and J lost 5 bases; unmatched junction nucleotides: 8. CDR3 residues: CSVASGTGGYGYTF. The DNA of the CDR3 is TGCAGCGTAGCTTCCGGGACAGGGGGTTATGGCTACACCTTC. Supplemented by reference TRBV29-1 and TRBJ1-2, the full variable domain reads SAVISQKPSRDICQRGTSLTIQCQVDSQVTMMFWYRQQPGQSLTLIATANQGSEATYESGFVIDKFPISRPNLTFSTLTVSNMSPEDSSIYLCSVASGTGGYGYTFGSGTRLTVV.

This chain connects TRBV19 to TRBJ1-3; D uncertain. V was shortened by 2 bases and J by 2 bases, with 10 bases between the two germline ends. Germline V gene lookup returns CDR1 LNHDA and CDR2 SQIVND (reference sequence). This CDR3 has 15 residues. This CDR3 reads CASSIRGMAGNTIYF. In DNA, the CDR3 is TGTGCCAGTAGTATACGGGGTATGGCTGGAAACACCATATATTTT.

This chain joins TRBV20-1 and TRBJ2-3; TRBD2 agrees at 14 bases. This CDR3 is built from 16 residues. Unmatched junction bases numbered 7, after V lost 6 bases and J lost 2 bases. Germline V lookup: CDR1 DFQATT, CDR2 SNEGSKA (reference sequence). For the CDR3, the DNA is TGCAGTGCCGATGGACTAGCGGGAGGAAACACAGATACGCAGTATTTT. It codes for CSADGLAGGNTDTQYF.

The chain employs TRBV10-3 and TRBJ1-2; 7 nucleotides align to TRBD1. The germline gives CDR1 ENHRY, CDR2 SYGVKD. CDR3 length equals 14 residues. V shed 8 bases, J shed 5 bases, and the junction held 11 bases outside the gene matches. The CDR3 region is CAIGDRALEYGYTF. The CDR3 DNA reads TGTGCCATCGGCGACAGGGCGCTGGAGTATGGCTACACCTTC.

The V and J genes are TRBV9 and TRBJ2-5, with no clear D. This CDR3 is built from 15 residues. The V and J ends lost 2 bases and 5 bases respectively, with 16 bases between them. Germline CDR1 reads SGDLS; CDR2 reads YYNGEE. The CDR3 DNA reads TGTGCCAGCAGCGTTGAACCGGGTTCGGCGGAGACCCAGTACTTC. This translates into CASSVEPGSAETQYF.

The chain has TRBV6-2 or TRBV6-3 and TRBJ1-1; D call uncertain. V shed 9 bases and J shed 8 bases, with 4 bases lying between them. CDR1 is MNHEY, CDR2 SVGEGT, per germline. The CDR3 extends over 8 amino acids. Here the CDR3 DNA reads TGTGCCAGGTTAGAAGCTTTCTTT. It is translated as CARLEAFF.